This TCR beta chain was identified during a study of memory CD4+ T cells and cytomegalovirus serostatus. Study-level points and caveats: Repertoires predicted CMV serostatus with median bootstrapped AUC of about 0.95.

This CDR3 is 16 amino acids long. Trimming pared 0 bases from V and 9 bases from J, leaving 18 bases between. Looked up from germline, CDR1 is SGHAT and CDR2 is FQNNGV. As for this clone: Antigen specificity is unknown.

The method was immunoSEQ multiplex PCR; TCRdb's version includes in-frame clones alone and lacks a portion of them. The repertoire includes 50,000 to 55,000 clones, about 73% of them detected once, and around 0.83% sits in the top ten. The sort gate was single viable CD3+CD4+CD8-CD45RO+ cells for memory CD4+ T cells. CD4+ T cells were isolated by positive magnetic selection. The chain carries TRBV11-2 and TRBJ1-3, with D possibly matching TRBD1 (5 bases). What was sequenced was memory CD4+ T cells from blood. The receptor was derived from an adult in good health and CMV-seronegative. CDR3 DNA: TGTGCCAGCAGCTTAGATGCAGCCCCGGCCGGGGGCACCATATATTTT. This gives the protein CASSLDAAPAGGTIYF.